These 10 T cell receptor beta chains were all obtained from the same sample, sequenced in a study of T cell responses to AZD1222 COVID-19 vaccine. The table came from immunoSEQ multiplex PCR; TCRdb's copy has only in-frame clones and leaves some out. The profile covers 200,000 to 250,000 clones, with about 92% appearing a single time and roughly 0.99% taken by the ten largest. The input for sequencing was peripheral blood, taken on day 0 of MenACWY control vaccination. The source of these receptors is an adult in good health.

CDR3 sequence reads: CASSPTTGGGGYTF. The CDR3 region has the DNA TGTGCCAGCAGCCCAACCACAGGTGGGGGAGGCTACACCTTC. The chain links TRBV9 to TRBJ1-2; D perhaps matches TRBD1 (5 bases). V lost 4 bases to trimming and J lost 8 bases, with 18 bases between them. Germline lookup yields CDR1 SGDLS and CDR2 YYNGEE. This CDR3 comprises 14 residues.

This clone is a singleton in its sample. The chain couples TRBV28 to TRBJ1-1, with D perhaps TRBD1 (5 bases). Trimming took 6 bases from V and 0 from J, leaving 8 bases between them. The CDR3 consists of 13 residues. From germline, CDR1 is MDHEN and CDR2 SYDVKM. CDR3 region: CASRGPMNTEAFF. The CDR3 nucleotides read TGTGCCAGCAGGGGACCGATGAACACTGAAGCTTTCTTT. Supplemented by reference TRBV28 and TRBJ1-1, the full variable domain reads DVKVTQSSRYLVKRTGEKVFLECVQDMDHENMFWYRQDPGLGLRLIYFSYDVKMKEKGDIPEGYSVSREKKERFSLILESASTNQTSMYLCASRGPMNTEAFFGQGTRLTVV.

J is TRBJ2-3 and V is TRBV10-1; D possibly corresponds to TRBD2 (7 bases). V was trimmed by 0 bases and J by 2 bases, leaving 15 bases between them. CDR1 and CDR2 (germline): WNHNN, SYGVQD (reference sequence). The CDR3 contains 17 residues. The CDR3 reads CASSESGAGATTDTQYF. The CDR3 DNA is TGCGCCAGCAGTGAGTCTGGGGCGGGGGCGACCACAGATACGCAGTATTTT.

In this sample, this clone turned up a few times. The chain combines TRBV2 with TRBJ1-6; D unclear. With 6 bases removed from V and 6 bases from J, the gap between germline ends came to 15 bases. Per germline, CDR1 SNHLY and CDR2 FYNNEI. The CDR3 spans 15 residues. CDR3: CASRAVGSGNSPLHF. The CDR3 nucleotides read TGTGCCAGCAGGGCAGTCGGTTCTGGTAATTCACCCCTCCACTTT. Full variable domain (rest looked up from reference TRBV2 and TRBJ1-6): EPEVTQTPSHQVTQMGQEVILRCVPISNHLYFYWYRQILGQKVEFLVSFYNNEISEKSEIFDDQFSVERPDGSNFTLKIRSTKLEDSAMYFCASRAVGSGNSPLHFGNGTRLTVT.

CDR3 region: CASRLGGGPPGANVLTF. The CDR3 coding sequence is TGTGCCAGCAGGCTCGGGGGGGGGCCCCCTGGGGCCAACGTCCTGACTTTC. J is TRBJ2-6 and V is TRBV5-4; 8 bases agree with TRBD2. The V gene end was trimmed by 5 bases and the J gene end by 2 bases; junction bases not matched to a gene: 9. CDR3 length: 17 amino acids. CDR1 is SGHNT, CDR2 YYREEE, per germline (reference sequence).

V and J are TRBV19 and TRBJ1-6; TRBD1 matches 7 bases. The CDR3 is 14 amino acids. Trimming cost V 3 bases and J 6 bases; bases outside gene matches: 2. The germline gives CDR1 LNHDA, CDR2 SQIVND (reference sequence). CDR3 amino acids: CASSMWDSNSPLHF. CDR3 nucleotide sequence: TGTGCCAGTAGTATGTGGGACAGTAATTCACCCCTCCACTTT.

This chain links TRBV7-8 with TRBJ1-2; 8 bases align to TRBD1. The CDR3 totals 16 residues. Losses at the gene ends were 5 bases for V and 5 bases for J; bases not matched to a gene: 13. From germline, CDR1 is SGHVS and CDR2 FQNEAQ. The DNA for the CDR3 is TGTGCCAGCAGCCCAATAGGGACAGGAGGGCTATATGGCTACACCTTC. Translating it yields CASSPIGTGGLYGYTF.

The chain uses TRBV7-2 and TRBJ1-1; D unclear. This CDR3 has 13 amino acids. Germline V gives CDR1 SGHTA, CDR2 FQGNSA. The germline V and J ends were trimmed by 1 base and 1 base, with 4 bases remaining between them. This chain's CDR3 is CASSLEGNTEAFF. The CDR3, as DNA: TGTGCCAGCAGCTTAGAGGGGAACACTGAAGCTTTCTTT.

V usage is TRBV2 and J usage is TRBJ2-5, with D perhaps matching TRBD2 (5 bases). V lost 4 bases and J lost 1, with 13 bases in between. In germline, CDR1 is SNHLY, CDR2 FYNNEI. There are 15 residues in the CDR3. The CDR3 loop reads CASSVFSSGQETQYF. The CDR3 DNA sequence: TGTGCCAGCAGTGTATTCTCCAGCGGCCAAGAGACCCAGTACTTC.

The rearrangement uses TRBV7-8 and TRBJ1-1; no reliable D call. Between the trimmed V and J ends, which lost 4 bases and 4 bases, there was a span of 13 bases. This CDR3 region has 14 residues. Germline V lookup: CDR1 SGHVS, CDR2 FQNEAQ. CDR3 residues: CASSWGGEVTEAFF. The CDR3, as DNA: TGTGCCAGCAGCTGGGGTGGGGAGGTCACTGAAGCTTTCTTT.